The 32 T cell receptor beta chains below come from one sample, sequenced in a study of T cell responses to AZD1222 COVID-19 vaccine (TCRdb year 2021). The library was prepared using the immunoSEQ multiplex PCR assay. TCRdb provides this immuneACCESS table in a form limited to in-frame rearrangements. Some clones are lacking; in checked studies, under half of them reflect an unresolved V gene, and why the rest are absent is not known. Within this sample are 150,000 to 200,000 clones, with roughly 87% of them counted one time only. The ten most abundant clones make up less than 1.3% of the sample. The meaning of the sample's time point label: about 28 days (+/-7) after the second vaccine dose. The specimen comprised peripheral blood, sampled 28 days after the second AZD1222 dose. These receptors all stem from an adult who received the AZD1222 COVID-19 vaccine.

The CDR3 spells CASSRPLLLKGPTEAFF. CDR3 nucleotide sequence: TGTGCCAGCAGCCGTCCTCTGCTGCTTAAGGGGCCCACTGAAGCTTTCTTT. The chain couples TRBV6-2 or TRBV6-3 to TRBJ1-1; possible D gene TRBD1, 5 bases. This CDR3 spans 17 amino acids. Deletions cut 6 bases from V and 4 bases from J, with 24 bases between. Germline V gene sequence: CDR1 MNHEY, CDR2 SVGEGT.

The CDR3 coding sequence is TGTGCCAGCTCACCCGACAGGGGTAATTCACCCCTCCACTTT. It encodes CASSPDRGNSPLHF. The V gene is TRBV18, the J gene TRBJ1-6, with 8 bases that match TRBD1. With 3 bases clipped from V and 6 bases from J, the junction kept 1 base outside the gene matches. This CDR3 contains 14 residues. Germline V lookup: CDR1 KGHSH, CDR2 LQKENI.

The V gene is TRBV11-2, the J gene TRBJ1-6; D ambiguous. The germline V and J ends were trimmed by 0 bases and 7 bases, with 1 base remaining between them. The CDR3 is made up of 12 amino acids. Germline CDR1 reads SGHAT; CDR2 reads FQNNGV. This CDR3 is CASSLENSPLHF. The CDR3 DNA sequence: TGTGCCAGCAGCTTAGAGAATTCACCCCTCCACTTT.

The rearrangement uses TRBV9 and TRBJ2-3; the D gene is possibly TRBD2 (6 bases). Deletions cut 3 bases from V and 0 bases from J, with 17 bases between. Germline V CDR1 and CDR2: SGDLS, YYNGEE. The CDR3 runs to 17 residues. The CDR3 nucleotides are TGTGCCAGCAGCGCGCCCGGGATAGCGGTCAGCACAGATACGCAGTATTTT. Translated: CASSAPGIAVSTDTQYF.

The gene calls are TRBV3-1 (or the pseudogene TRBV3-2) and TRBJ1-2; a possible D gene is TRBD1 (6 bases). This CDR3 is built from 12 residues. The germline V and J ends were trimmed by 5 bases and 6 bases, with 10 bases remaining between them. Germline CDR1 LGHDT, CDR2 YNNKEL (reference sequence). The CDR3 nucleotides are TGTGCCAGCAGCGCACAGGGTGATGGCTACACCTTC. Amino acid sequence: CASSAQGDGYTF.

The chain has TRBV5-6 and TRBJ2-1; D might be TRBD1 (6 bases). Per germline, CDR1 SGHDT and CDR2 YYEEEE. V lost 4 bases, J lost 4 bases, and 15 bases lay in between. The CDR3 consists of 15 residues. The CDR3 DNA reads TGTGCCAGCAGCGGAGGTGGACAGCCTTACAATGAGCAGTTCTTC. This translates into CASSGGGQPYNEQFF. Filled out from reference TRBV5-6 and TRBJ2-1, the complete variable domain reads DAGVTQSPTHLIKTRGQQVTLRCSPKSGHDTVSWYQQALGQGPQFIFQYYEEEERQRGNFPDRFSGHQFPNYSSELNVNALLLGDSALYLCASSGGGQPYNEQFFGPGTRLTVL.

V and J are TRBV7-9 and TRBJ1-4; D gene unclear. This CDR3 is built from 15 residues. Trimming cost V 1 base and J 8 bases, with 14 bases left between them. CDR1 is SEHNR and CDR2 is FQNEAQ in the germline V gene (reference sequence). The CDR3 loop reads CASSLDGPRGEKLFF. In DNA form, the CDR3 reads TGTGCCAGCAGCTTAGACGGCCCCCGCGGGGAAAAACTGTTTTTT.

V and J are TRBV7-9 and TRBJ1-1; D not certain. The V gene lost 5 bases and the J gene lost 4 bases, with 11 bases spanning the gap. The germline V gene has CDR1 SEHNR and CDR2 FQNEAQ (reference sequence). This CDR3 region has 13 residues. In DNA, the CDR3 is TGTGCCAGCAGCGTTTACCTGGGCACTGAAGCTTTCTTT. It encodes CASSVYLGTEAFF.

The table lists this clone with a count of one. The CDR3 DNA reads TGTGCCAGCAGCCCCCTAGGGGGGGTAGGCGATGGAAACACCATATATTTT. Its protein product is CASSPLGGVGDGNTIYF. The gene calls are TRBV5-4 and TRBJ1-3; maybe TRBD1 (6 bases). Between the trimmed V and J ends, which lost 4 bases and 3 bases, there was a span of 20 bases. The CDR3 contains 17 residues. In germline, CDR1 is SGHNT, CDR2 YYREEE (reference sequence).

This chain links TRBV7-2 with TRBJ1-2; TRBD1 is a possible D gene (6 bases). With 5 bases removed from V and 3 bases from J, the gap between germline ends came to 16 bases. The CDR3 is 15 amino acids. The germline V gene encodes CDR1 SGHTA and CDR2 FQGNSA. The CDR3 DNA is TGTGCCAGCAGCCCCCGCGGGGGCGTCGACTATGGCTACACCTTC. This codes for CASSPRGGVDYGYTF.

This chain links TRBV11-3 with TRBJ2-5; unclear D gene. Between the trimmed V and J ends, which lost 2 bases and 5 bases, there was a span of 15 bases. The CDR3 sequence is 15 residues long. Germline V gene sequence: CDR1 SGHNT, CDR2 YENEEA. The DNA for the CDR3 is TGTGCCAGCAGCTTAAGTTTCGGCGTCTGGGAGACCCAGTACTTC. This gives the protein CASSLSFGVWETQYF.

The chain carries TRBV15 and TRBJ2-3; D remains unclear. Looked up from germline, CDR1 is LNHNV and CDR2 is YYDKDF (reference sequence). The V and J ends lost 2 bases and 6 bases respectively, with 12 bases between them. The CDR3 sequence is 14 residues long. CDR3 protein: CATSRPGIGDTQYF. DNA of the CDR3: TGTGCCACCAGCAGACCGGGCATCGGCGATACGCAGTATTTT.

The rearrangement links TRBV11-2 to TRBJ2-1; TRBD2 matches 14 bases. This CDR3 is built from 18 residues. CDR1 is SGHAT, CDR2 FQNNGV, per germline. The junction had 6 bases not matched to a gene; V was cut back by 5 bases and J by 0 bases. This CDR3 reads CASSQWTSGGSSYNEQFF. In DNA form, the CDR3 reads TGTGCCAGCAGCCAATGGACTAGCGGGGGGAGCTCCTACAATGAGCAGTTCTTC.

The genes are TRBV27 and TRBJ2-4; TRBD1 matches at 7 bases. This CDR3 spans 17 amino acids. The ends lost 6 bases at V and 0 bases at J; junction bases unmatched: 11. Germline CDR1 MNHEY, CDR2 SMNVEV (reference sequence). The CDR3 loop reads CASSLRGGRVAKNIQYF. CDR3 sequence (DNA): TGTGCCAGCAGCCTTAGAGGGGGCCGGGTAGCCAAAAACATTCAGTACTTC.

The chain uses TRBV4-2 and TRBJ2-5; D is possibly TRBD1 (6 bases). The CDR3 runs to 16 residues. V gave up 1 base and J gave up 2 bases, with 14 bases separating them. Germline values: CDR1 LGHNA, CDR2 YNFKEQ. The CDR3 DNA sequence: TGTGCCAGCAGCCAAGCCCGGACAGCTGTTCAAGAGACCCAGTACTTC. It yields the protein CASSQARTAVQETQYF.

This chain joins TRBV5-1 and TRBJ2-3, with a possible D match to TRBD2 (6 bases). Between the trimmed V and J ends, which lost 4 bases and 1 base, there was a span of 16 bases. From germline, CDR1 is SGHRS and CDR2 YFSETQ. This CDR3 has 16 residues. The CDR3 loop is CASSQAPGLRTDTQYF. For the CDR3, the DNA is TGCGCCAGCAGCCAAGCCCCGGGACTGCGCACAGATACGCAGTATTTT.

J is TRBJ2-1 and V is TRBV3-1 (or the pseudogene TRBV3-2); tentatively, D is TRBD2 (6 bases). The V gene lost 1 base and the J gene lost 12 bases, with 16 bases spanning the gap. There are 14 residues in the CDR3. Germline-derived CDR1 and CDR2 are LGHDT and YNNKEL (reference sequence). The CDR3 loop reads CASSQAGTGIGQFF. The CDR3 bases are TGTGCCAGCAGCCAAGCAGGGACTGGGATTGGGCAGTTCTTC.

A single count supports this clone. This chain uses TRBV7-2 with TRBJ1-1; D not certain. Germline V gene lookup returns CDR1 SGHTA and CDR2 FQGNSA. The V gene lost 3 bases and the J gene lost 4 bases, with 9 bases spanning the gap. The CDR3 covers 13 residues. The DNA for the CDR3 is TGTGCCAGCAGCTTCGGCGGGATCACTGAAGCTTTCTTT. This translates into CASSFGGITEAFF.

This rearrangement joins TRBV7-8 to TRBJ1-2; D unclear. Per the germline V gene, CDR1 is SGHVS and CDR2 is FQNEAQ. V lost 5 bases, J lost 6 bases, and 25 bases lay in between. This CDR3 is built from 17 residues. For the CDR3, the DNA is TGTGCCAGCAGCCCTGCCTGGGGTGTAGGGAGTATTAATGGCTACACCTTC. This gives the protein CASSPAWGVGSINGYTF.

This chain connects TRBV7-6 to TRBJ2-7, with D perhaps TRBD1 or TRBD2 (5 bases each). The V gene's germline CDR1 is SGHVS and CDR2 FNYEAQ. The germline V and J ends were trimmed by 4 bases and 3 bases, with 13 bases remaining between them. The CDR3 totals 14 residues. The CDR3: CASSSGAGVYEQYF. As DNA, the CDR3 is TGTGCCAGCAGCTCCGGGGCCGGGGTCTACGAGCAGTACTTC. Full variable domain (remainder filled in from reference TRBV7-6 and TRBJ2-7): GAGVSQSPRYKVTKRGQDVALRCDPISGHVSLYWYRQALGQGPEFLTYFNYEAQQDKSGLPNDRFSAERPEGSISTLTIQRTEQRDSAMYRCASSSGAGVYEQYFGPGTRLTVT.

The V gene is TRBV5-4, the J gene TRBJ2-7; D tentatively fits TRBD1 or TRBD2 (5 bases each). V was clipped by 8 bases and J by 2 bases, with 17 bases between them. CDR3 length equals 14 residues. Germline CDR1 reads SGHNT; CDR2 reads YYREEE (reference sequence). The CDR3 nucleotides are TGTGCCAGTTGGGAGAGGGGCCCTGCCTACGAGCAGTACTTC. This sequence encodes CASWERGPAYEQYF.

The CDR3 DNA sequence: TGCGCCAGCAGCAAGGGACAGGGTATTAAGGCGGACGAGCAGTACTTC. Protein: CASSKGQGIKADEQYF. The chain joins TRBV5-1 to TRBJ2-7; 9 nucleotides match TRBD1. The CDR3 loop spans 16 amino acids. V trimming: 4 bases; J trimming: 5 bases; junction bases outside the gene matches: 13. Germline V gene data show CDR1 as SGHRS and CDR2 as YFSETQ.

The V call is TRBV30, the J call TRBJ1-4; the D gene is possibly TRBD1 (5 bases). The CDR3 totals 13 residues. Trimming stripped 4 bases from V and 3 bases from J, with 9 bases between. CDR1 is GTSNPN, CDR2 SVGIG, per germline (reference sequence). DNA of the CDR3: TGTGCCTGGAACGGGGCAGCTAATGAAAAACTGTTTTTT. This codes for CAWNGAANEKLFF.

The chain combines TRBV5-1 with TRBJ2-1; 11 bases line up with TRBD1. This CDR3 region has 17 residues. The trim removed 1 base at V and 8 bases at J, leaving 11 bases unmatched. The germline gives CDR1 SGHRS, CDR2 YFSETQ. Here the CDR3 reads CASSLWTGGAQIYEQFF. The CDR3 DNA follows: TGCGCCAGCAGCTTGTGGACAGGGGGCGCTCAGATCTATGAGCAGTTCTTC.

V and J are TRBV19 and TRBJ1-5, with 10 bases identical to TRBD1. This CDR3 is built from 14 residues. The germline gives CDR1 LNHDA, CDR2 SQIVND (reference sequence). V shed 5 bases, J shed 5 bases, and the junction held 3 bases outside the gene matches. The CDR3: CASSLDRGYQPQHF. The DNA for the CDR3 is TGTGCCAGTAGTTTGGACAGGGGGTATCAGCCCCAGCATTTT.

CDR3 sequence: CSVVDRGEQYF. CDR3 in DNA: TGCAGCGTTGTTGACAGGGGCGAGCAGTACTTC. This chain uses TRBV29-1 with TRBJ2-7, with 8 bases fitting TRBD1. The CDR3 contains 11 residues. V gave up 4 bases and J gave up 6 bases; unmatched junction bases: 2. Germline V gives CDR1 SQVTM, CDR2 ANQGSEA.

This clone was seen once. The chain uses TRBV10-1 and TRBJ2-2; D is unclear. The germline CDR1 and CDR2 sequences are WNHNN and SYGVQD (reference sequence). The CDR3 is 12 amino acids. Between the trimmed V and J ends, which lost 3 bases and 3 bases, there was a span of 2 bases. The chain's CDR3 is CASSDDTGELFF. The CDR3 nucleotides read TGCGCCAGCAGTGATGACACCGGGGAGCTGTTTTTT.

V gene TRBV28 combines with J gene TRBJ2-1; D gene unclear. V was trimmed by 7 bases and J by 7 bases, leaving 11 bases between them. The CDR3 spans 12 residues. Germline values: CDR1 MDHEN, CDR2 SYDVKM. CDR3 residues: CASTTSRNEQFF. The DNA for the CDR3 is TGTGCCAGCACCACCAGCAGAAATGAGCAGTTCTTC. Together with reference TRBV28 and TRBJ2-1, the CDR3 gives the full variable domain: DVKVTQSSRYLVKRTGEKVFLECVQDMDHENMFWYRQDPGLGLRLIYFSYDVKMKEKGDIPEGYSVSREKKERFSLILESASTNQTSMYLCASTTSRNEQFFGPGTRLTVL.

V usage is TRBV5-1 and J usage is TRBJ2-5; D might be TRBD1 (6 bases). CDR1 and CDR2 (germline): SGHRS, YFSETQ. The CDR3 totals 16 residues. V dropped 0 bases and J dropped 1 base, with 13 bases sitting between them. The CDR3 nucleotides read TGCGCCAGCAGCTTGGGACAGGTTAACGCCCAAGAGACCCAGTACTTC. Its protein is CASSLGQVNAQETQYF. The full variable domain, completed using reference TRBV5-1 and TRBJ2-5, is KAGVTQTPRYLIKTRGQQVTLSCSPISGHRSVSWYQQTPGQGLQFLFEYFSETQRNKGNFPGRFSGRQFSNSRSEMNVSTLELGDSALYLCASSLGQVNAQETQYFGPGTRLLVL.

The chain is built from TRBV7-2 and TRBJ2-3; tentative D call: TRBD2 (5 bases). Germline V CDR1 and CDR2: SGHTA, FQGNSA. V was clipped by 4 bases and J by 0 bases, with 11 bases between them. The CDR3 covers 15 residues. The CDR3 bases are TGTGCCAGCAGCTACCAGGCGGGTAGCACAGATACGCAGTATTTT. It codes for CASSYQAGSTDTQYF.

This chain links TRBV5-1 with TRBJ1-2, with unresolved D. V was clipped by 2 bases and J by 5 bases, with 4 bases between them. CDR1 and CDR2 from the germline V gene are SGHRS and YFSETQ. The CDR3 contains 11 residues. Here the CDR3 DNA reads TGCGCCAGCAGCTTTGGGTATGGCTACACCTTC. Protein sequence: CASSFGYGYTF.

The chain combines TRBV4-2 with TRBJ2-6; TRBD1 is a possible D gene (6 bases). Germline loops: CDR1 LGHNA, CDR2 YNFKEQ. The CDR3 runs to 16 residues. V lost 1 base to trimming and J lost 3 bases, with 10 bases between them. CDR3 nucleotides: TGTGCCAGCAGCCAAGGAACAGGGAGTGGGGCCAACGTCCTGACTTTC. Translating it yields CASSQGTGSGANVLTF.